This T cell receptor beta chain is from a study of molecular identifiers for immune sequencing clone quantification. Comments on this clonotype: Possible read error: a much larger clone is one base away.

CD8+CD4-CCR7+CD45RA+ cells were sorted as naive CD8 T cells. The CDR3 is made up of 14 amino acids. In germline, CDR1 is LGHNA, CDR2 YSLEER. TCRdb reanalysed the PCR reads using MiXCR and keeps one entry per CDR3 protein. Of approximately 54,000 distinct CDR3 sequences in the sample, under 30% are singletons; the top ten hold 1.9%. The chain is built from TRBV4-3 and TRBJ2-1, with D hard to call. The TCR sequence derives from a human donor in good health. Some libraries in this study had Jurkat cell RNA spiked in. Sequenced input: naive CD8+ T cells from blood, with Jurkat cell RNA spiked in. The subset denotes: FACS-sorted CD8+CD4-CCR7+CD45RA+ naive T cells. CDR3 sequence reads: CASSQETRLGEQSF. CDR3 sequence (DNA): TGCGCCAGCAGCCAAGAAACGAGGTTGGGTGAGCAGTCCTTC.